Each of the 13 T cell receptor beta chains below was sequenced from the same sample in a study of T-cell memory formation after mild COVID-19. In TCRdb, the 5' RACE reads were re-called with MiXCR into one record per CDR3 protein. The data contain 300,000 to 400,000 distinct CDR3 sequences, about an eighth of them seen just once; the ten biggest clones take up around a fifth. The sequenced sample consisted of PBMCs or a T cell subset sorted from them (not recorded which). The receptor source for this set is a man between 18 and 35 years old who had mild COVID-19 (a few samples of this study predate the infection). Cell type and time point are not known.

The rearrangement uses TRBV18 and TRBJ1-2, with a tentative D call TRBD1 (5 bases). The CDR3 is 13 residues long. V dropped 6 bases and J dropped 8 bases, with 16 bases sitting between them. Germline CDR1 is KGHSH and CDR2 is LQKENI. In DNA, the CDR3 is TGTGCCAGCTCCCCTGAGGGGTTTAAGGGCTACACCTTC. It specifies CASSPEGFKGYTF.

This clonotype was seen only a few times. J is TRBJ2-1 and V is TRBV12-3 or TRBV12-4; the D call may be TRBD1 or TRBD2 (5 bases each). The CDR3 totals 14 residues. V lost 0 bases and J 7 bases, leaving 10 bases between the germline ends. CDR3 region: CASSLAGGMNEQFF. CDR3 DNA: TGTGCCAGCAGTTTAGCTGGGGGTATGAATGAGCAGTTCTTC.

This sequence joins TRBV3-1 and TRBJ1-2, with D unclear. Trimming took 7 bases from V and 4 from J, leaving 13 bases between them. This CDR3 has 13 amino acids. Germline lookup yields CDR1 LGHDT and CDR2 YNNKEL (reference sequence). CDR3 DNA sequence: TGTGCCAGCACACAAGGACCCACCTATGGCTACACCTTC. Its translation: CASTQGPTYGYTF.

CDR3 sequence (DNA): TGTGCCAGCAGTGCGGGGGCGCCGAACACCGGGGAGCTGTTTTTT. Translated: CASSAGAPNTGELFF. This rearrangement joins TRBV6-1 to TRBJ2-2; D tentatively reads TRBD1 or TRBD2 (6 bases each). Germline CDR1 MNHNS, CDR2 SASEGT. V shed 4 bases and J shed 0 bases, with 9 bases lying between them. The length of the CDR3 is 15 residues.

In its sample, this clonotype was seen a few times. This sequence joins TRBV7-9 and TRBJ1-2; tentatively, D is TRBD1 (6 bases). CDR1 and CDR2 from the germline V gene are SEHNR and FQNEAQ (reference sequence). V was shortened by 2 bases and J by 3 bases, with 13 bases between the two germline ends. The CDR3 consists of 15 residues. The CDR3 sequence: CASSLLNREDYGYTF. The CDR3 DNA is TGTGCCAGCAGCTTATTAAACAGGGAAGACTATGGCTACACCTTC.

This clonotype was seen more than once but under ten times. The CDR3 coding sequence is TGTGCCAGCAGTCCGCAGACAGACTTAGGCACTGAAGCTTTCTTT. It is translated as CASSPQTDLGTEAFF. This rearrangement joins TRBV12-3 or TRBV12-4 to TRBJ1-1; D perhaps matches TRBD1 (5 bases). V was trimmed by 5 bases and J by 4 bases, leaving 17 bases between them. The CDR3 totals 15 residues.

The chain links TRBV30 to TRBJ1-1, with unresolved D. Trimming pared 4 bases from V and 1 base from J, leaving 19 bases between. This CDR3 region has 16 residues. Looked up from germline, CDR1 is GTSNPN and CDR2 is SVGIG (reference sequence). CDR3 sequence: CAWILWRAGRNTEAFF. CDR3 DNA: TGTGCCTGGATCCTCTGGAGAGCGGGGAGGAACACTGAAGCTTTCTTT.

This chain links TRBV18 with TRBJ1-6; D is possibly TRBD1 (5 bases). Germline CDR1 and CDR2: KGHSH and LQKENI. Deletions cut 3 bases from V and 12 bases from J, with 9 bases between. The CDR3 consists of 12 residues. CDR3 region: CASSPGTQPLHF. The CDR3 DNA follows: TGTGCCAGCTCACCCGGGACCCAACCCCTCCACTTT.

This clonotype was seen only a few times. The chain recombines TRBV19 with TRBJ1-2; D gene ambiguous. The V end was cut by 9 bases, the J end by 9 bases, with 20 bases between. The length of the CDR3 is 13 residues. The germline gives CDR1 LNHDA, CDR2 SQIVND (reference sequence). The CDR3 loop is CASMILGGGSYTF. The CDR3 region has the DNA TGTGCCAGCATGATCTTGGGTGGAGGAAGCTACACCTTC.

This clonotype occurred many times. This sequence joins TRBV7-2 and TRBJ2-1; the match to TRBD1 covers 7 bases. Germline trimming cut 9 bases from V and 4 bases from J; bases unmatched to any gene: 9. Per the germline V gene, CDR1 is SGHTA and CDR2 is FQGNSA. The CDR3 is 14 residues long. This CDR3 is CASRRQGSYNEQFF. CDR3 sequence (DNA): TGTGCCAGTCGGCGACAGGGATCGTACAATGAGCAGTTCTTC.

This clonotype occurred a few times. The rearrangement links TRBV7-2 to TRBJ1-2; 8 bases map to TRBD1. The CDR3 has 14 amino acids. Germline loops: CDR1 SGHTA, CDR2 FQGNSA. Unmatched junction bases numbered 12, after V lost 8 bases and J lost 7 bases. The CDR3 is CASVAGGFSPGYTF. CDR3 DNA: TGTGCCAGCGTCGCAGGGGGCTTCTCCCCTGGCTACACCTTC.

This clonotype has just a few counts. The rearrangement joins TRBV2 to TRBJ2-7, with a possible D match to TRBD1 (5 bases). This CDR3 is built from 13 residues. Trimming stripped 2 bases from V and 3 bases from J, with 8 bases between. Germline V gene lookup returns CDR1 SNHLY and CDR2 FYNNEI. CDR3 sequence reads: CASSETGHYEQYV. CDR3 bases: TGTGCCAGCAGTGAAACAGGACACTACGAGCAGTACGTC.

This clonotype was seen more than once but under ten times. The V gene is TRBV4-2, the J gene TRBJ2-1; D remains unclear. The germline gives CDR1 LGHNA, CDR2 YNFKEQ. V was cut by 4 bases and J by 0 bases, with 19 bases left in between. This CDR3 comprises 18 residues. The DNA of the CDR3 is TGTGCCAGCAGCCCCGAGGCACGGGCCGTAAGCTCCTACAATGAGCAGTTCTTC. Encoded protein: CASSPEARAVSSYNEQFF.